Reported below is one T cell receptor beta chain. This sample was taken from a study of blood T cell repertoires in COVID-19. V was shortened by 5 bases and J by 8 bases, with 15 bases between the two germline ends. The germline V gene encodes CDR1 MNHEY and CDR2 SVGAGI. The CDR3 is made up of 13 amino acids. Measured with immunoSEQ multiplex PCR; TCRdb has only the in-frame clones, and not every one. The sample records roughly 380,000 clones, about nine tenths being singletons. Participants, 18 to 89 years old, spanned 25 or so US areas. Which cohort a participant joined came from the clinical history participants gave. A PCR-confirmed or clinician-diagnosed COVID-19 case had contacted exposed participants within 2 weeks of entry.

The chain combines TRBV6-5 with TRBJ1-2; TRBD1 is a possible D gene (6 bases). The sequence was obtained from a woman aged 25 to 39 who had been exposed to COVID-19. The sequencing sample was made of PBMCs or T cells enriched from blood (not recorded which). The CDR3 DNA reads TGTGCCAGCAGTAGGGACACTGGGCGAGGCTACACCTTC. Translated: CASSRDTGRGYTF.